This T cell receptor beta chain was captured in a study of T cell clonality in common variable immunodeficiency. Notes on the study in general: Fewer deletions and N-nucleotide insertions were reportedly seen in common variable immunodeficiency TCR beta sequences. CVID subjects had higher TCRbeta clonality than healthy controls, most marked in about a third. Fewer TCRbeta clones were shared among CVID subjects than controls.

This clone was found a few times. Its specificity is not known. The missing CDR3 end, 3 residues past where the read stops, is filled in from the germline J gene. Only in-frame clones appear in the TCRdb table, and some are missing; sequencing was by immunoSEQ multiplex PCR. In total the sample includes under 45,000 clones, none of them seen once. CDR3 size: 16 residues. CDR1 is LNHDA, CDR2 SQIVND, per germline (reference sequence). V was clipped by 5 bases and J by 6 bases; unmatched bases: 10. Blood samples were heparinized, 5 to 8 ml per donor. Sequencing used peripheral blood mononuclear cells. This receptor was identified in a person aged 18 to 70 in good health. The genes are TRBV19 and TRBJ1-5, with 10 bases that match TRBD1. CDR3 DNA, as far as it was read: TGTGCCAGTAGTTCGCTCGACAGGGGGCAAGGTCAGCCC. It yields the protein CASSSLDRGQGQP. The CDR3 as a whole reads CASSSLDRGQGQPQHF.